In its sample, the clone carrying this T cell receptor beta chain was seen a few times. No antigen is known for it. In TCRdb, the 5' RACE reads were re-called with MiXCR into one record per CDR3 protein. The table has around 23,000 distinct CDR3 sequences, around 16% seen once. CDR1 is MNHEY, CDR2 SVGEGT, per germline. V lost 2 bases to trimming and J lost 5 bases; unmatched junction nucleotides: 5. The CDR3 is 16 amino acids. The data are from a study of CD8 T cells in ankylosing spondylitis. Overall study findings and caveats: Ankylosing spondylitis blood appeared to carry a characteristic TCR beta motif of roughly eight highly homologous variants. The authors reported significant enrichment of disease-linked clones in matched ankylosing spondylitis synovial fluid. Certain motif variants had earlier been reported in reactive arthritis synovial fluid and blood.

V gene TRBV6-2 or TRBV6-3 combines with J gene TRBJ2-1; 11 bases are shared with TRBD2. The source of this sequence is a male donor with ankylosing spondylitis or in good health (not recorded which). The material sequenced was blood. CDR3 in amino acids: CASSYPLAGGDNEQFF. The DNA of the CDR3 is TGTGCCAGCAGTTACCCCCTAGCGGGGGGAGACAATGAGCAGTTCTTC.